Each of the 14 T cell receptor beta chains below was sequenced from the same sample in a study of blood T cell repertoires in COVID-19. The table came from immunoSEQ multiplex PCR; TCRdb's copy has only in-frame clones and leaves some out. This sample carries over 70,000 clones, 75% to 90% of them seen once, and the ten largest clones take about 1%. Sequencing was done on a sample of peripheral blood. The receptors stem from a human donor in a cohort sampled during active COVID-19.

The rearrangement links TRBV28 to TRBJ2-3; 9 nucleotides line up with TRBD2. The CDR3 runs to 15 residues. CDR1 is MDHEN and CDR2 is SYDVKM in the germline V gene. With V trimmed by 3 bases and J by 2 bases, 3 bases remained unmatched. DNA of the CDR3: TGTGCCAGCAGTTTCCTAGCGGGATACACAGATACGCAGTATTTT. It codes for CASSFLAGYTDTQYF. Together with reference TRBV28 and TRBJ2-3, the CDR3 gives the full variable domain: DVKVTQSSRYLVKRTGEKVFLECVQDMDHENMFWYRQDPGLGLRLIYFSYDVKMKEKGDIPEGYSVSREKKERFSLILESASTNQTSMYLCASSFLAGYTDTQYFGPGTRLTVL.

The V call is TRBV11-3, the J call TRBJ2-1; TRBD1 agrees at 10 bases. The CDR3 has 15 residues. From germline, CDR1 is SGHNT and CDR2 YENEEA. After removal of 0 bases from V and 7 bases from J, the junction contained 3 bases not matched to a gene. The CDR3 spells CASSLDGQGGNEQFF. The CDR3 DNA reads TGTGCCAGCAGCTTAGATGGACAGGGGGGAAATGAGCAGTTCTTC.

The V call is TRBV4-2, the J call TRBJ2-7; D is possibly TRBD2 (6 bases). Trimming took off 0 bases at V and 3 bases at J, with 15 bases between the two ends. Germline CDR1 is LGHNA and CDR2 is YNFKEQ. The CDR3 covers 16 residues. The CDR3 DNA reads TGTGCCAGCAGCCAAGATTCCGGACTACCCTACTACGAGCAGTACTTC. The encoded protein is CASSQDSGLPYYEQYF.

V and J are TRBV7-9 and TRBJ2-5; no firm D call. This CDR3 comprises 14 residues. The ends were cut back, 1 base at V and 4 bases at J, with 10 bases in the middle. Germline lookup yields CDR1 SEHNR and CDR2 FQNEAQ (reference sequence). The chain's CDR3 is CASSLGSGLETQYF. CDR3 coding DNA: TGTGCCAGCAGCTTAGGGTCAGGATTAGAGACCCAGTACTTC.

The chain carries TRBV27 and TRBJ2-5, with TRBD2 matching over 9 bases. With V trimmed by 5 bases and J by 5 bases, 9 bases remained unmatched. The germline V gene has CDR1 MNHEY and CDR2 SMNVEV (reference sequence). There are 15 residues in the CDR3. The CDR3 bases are TGTGCCAGCAGTCCCCTAGGCGGGAGGGAGGAGACCCAGTACTTC. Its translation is CASSPLGGREETQYF.

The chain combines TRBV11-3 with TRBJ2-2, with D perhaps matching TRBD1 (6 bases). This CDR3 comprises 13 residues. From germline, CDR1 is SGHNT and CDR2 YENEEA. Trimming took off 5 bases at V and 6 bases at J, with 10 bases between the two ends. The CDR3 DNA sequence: TGTGCCAGCAGCCCAGGGGCATCCGGGGAGCTGTTTTTT. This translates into CASSPGASGELFF.

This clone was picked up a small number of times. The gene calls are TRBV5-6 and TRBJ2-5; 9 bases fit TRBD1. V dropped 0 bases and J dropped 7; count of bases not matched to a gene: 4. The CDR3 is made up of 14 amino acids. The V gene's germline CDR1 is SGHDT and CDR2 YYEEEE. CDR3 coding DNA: TGTGCCAGCAGCTTGGGACAGGGGGTGGGGACCCAGTACTTC. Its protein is CASSLGQGVGTQYF.

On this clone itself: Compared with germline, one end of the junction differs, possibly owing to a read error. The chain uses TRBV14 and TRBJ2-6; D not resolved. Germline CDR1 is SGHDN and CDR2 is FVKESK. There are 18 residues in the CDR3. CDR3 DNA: TGTGCCAGCAGCCAAGGGGCCACCAGTACCTCTTGGGCCAACGTCCTGACTTTC. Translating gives CASSQGATSTSWANVLTF.

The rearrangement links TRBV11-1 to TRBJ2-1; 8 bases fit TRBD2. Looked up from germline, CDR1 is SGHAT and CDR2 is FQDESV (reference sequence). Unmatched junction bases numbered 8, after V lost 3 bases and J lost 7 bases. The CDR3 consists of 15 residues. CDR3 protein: CASSFQRTSWNEQFF. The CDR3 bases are TGTGCCAGCAGCTTTCAAAGGACTAGCTGGAATGAGCAGTTCTTC.

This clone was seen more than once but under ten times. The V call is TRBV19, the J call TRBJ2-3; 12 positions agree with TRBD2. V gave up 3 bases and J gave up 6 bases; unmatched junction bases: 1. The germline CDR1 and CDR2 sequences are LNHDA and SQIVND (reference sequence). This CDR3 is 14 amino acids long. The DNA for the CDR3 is TGTGCCAGTAGTATCACTAGCGGGAGGGATACGCAGTATTTT. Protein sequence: CASSITSGRDTQYF. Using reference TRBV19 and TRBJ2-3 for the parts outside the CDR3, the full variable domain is DGGITQSPKYLFRKEGQNVTLSCEQNLNHDAMYWYRQDPGQGLRLIYYSQIVNDFQKGDIAEGYSVSREKKESFPLTVTSAQKNPTAFYLCASSITSGRDTQYFGPGTRLTVL.

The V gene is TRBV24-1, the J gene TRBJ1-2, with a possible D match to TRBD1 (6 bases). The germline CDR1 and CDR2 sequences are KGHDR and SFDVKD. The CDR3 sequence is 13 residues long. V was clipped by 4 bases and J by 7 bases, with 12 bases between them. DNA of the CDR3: TGTGCCACCAGTGACCAACAGGGATCTGGCTACACCTTC. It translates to CATSDQQGSGYTF.

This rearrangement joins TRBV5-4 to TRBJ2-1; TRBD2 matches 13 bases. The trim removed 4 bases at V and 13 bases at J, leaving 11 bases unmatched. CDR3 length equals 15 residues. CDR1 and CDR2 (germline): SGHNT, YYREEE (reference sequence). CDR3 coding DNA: TGTGCCAGCAGCCCCGCTACTAGCGGGAGGGCCGTTCAGTTCTTC. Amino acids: CASSPATSGRAVQFF.

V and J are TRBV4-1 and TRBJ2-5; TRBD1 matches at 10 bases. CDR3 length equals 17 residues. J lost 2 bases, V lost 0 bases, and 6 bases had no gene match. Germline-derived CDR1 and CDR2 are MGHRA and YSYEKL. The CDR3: CASSQDRTGGRQETQYF. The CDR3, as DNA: TGCGCCAGCAGCCAAGATCGGACAGGGGGGAGGCAAGAGACCCAGTACTTC.

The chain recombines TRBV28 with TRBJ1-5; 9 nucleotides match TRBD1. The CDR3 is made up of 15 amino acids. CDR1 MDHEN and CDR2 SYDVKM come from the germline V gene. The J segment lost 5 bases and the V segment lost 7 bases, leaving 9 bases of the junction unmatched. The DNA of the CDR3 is TGTGCCAGCAAAACAGGGGGCCTAGGGTATCAGCCCCAGCATTTT. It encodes CASKTGGLGYQPQHF.